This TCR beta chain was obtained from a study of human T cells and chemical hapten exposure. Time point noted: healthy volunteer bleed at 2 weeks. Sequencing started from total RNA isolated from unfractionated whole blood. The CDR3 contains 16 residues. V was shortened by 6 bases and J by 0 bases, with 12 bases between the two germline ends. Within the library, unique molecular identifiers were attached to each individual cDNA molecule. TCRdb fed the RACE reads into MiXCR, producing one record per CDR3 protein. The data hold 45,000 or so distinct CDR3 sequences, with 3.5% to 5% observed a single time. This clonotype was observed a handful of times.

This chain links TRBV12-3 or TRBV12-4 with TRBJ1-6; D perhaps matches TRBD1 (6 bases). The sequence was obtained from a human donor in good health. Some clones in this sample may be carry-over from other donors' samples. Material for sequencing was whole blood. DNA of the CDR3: TGTGCCAGCAGGGTTCAGGGGAGCTCCTATAATTCACCCCTCCACTTT. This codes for CASRVQGSSYNSPLHF.